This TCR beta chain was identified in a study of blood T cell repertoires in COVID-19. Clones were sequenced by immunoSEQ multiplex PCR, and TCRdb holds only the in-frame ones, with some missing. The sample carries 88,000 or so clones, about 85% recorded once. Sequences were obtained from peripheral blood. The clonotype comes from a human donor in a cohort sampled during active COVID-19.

This CDR3 is CASSRIGQGEYGYTF. CDR3 sequence (DNA): TGTGCCAGCAGCAGGATCGGACAGGGGGAATATGGCTACACCTTC. The chain joins TRBV3-1 (or the pseudogene TRBV3-2) to TRBJ1-2, with 10 positions matching TRBD1. Looked up from germline, CDR1 is LGHDT and CDR2 is YNNKEL (reference sequence). The V gene end was trimmed by 5 bases and the J gene end by 5 bases; junction bases not matched to a gene: 8. CDR3 length: 15 residues.